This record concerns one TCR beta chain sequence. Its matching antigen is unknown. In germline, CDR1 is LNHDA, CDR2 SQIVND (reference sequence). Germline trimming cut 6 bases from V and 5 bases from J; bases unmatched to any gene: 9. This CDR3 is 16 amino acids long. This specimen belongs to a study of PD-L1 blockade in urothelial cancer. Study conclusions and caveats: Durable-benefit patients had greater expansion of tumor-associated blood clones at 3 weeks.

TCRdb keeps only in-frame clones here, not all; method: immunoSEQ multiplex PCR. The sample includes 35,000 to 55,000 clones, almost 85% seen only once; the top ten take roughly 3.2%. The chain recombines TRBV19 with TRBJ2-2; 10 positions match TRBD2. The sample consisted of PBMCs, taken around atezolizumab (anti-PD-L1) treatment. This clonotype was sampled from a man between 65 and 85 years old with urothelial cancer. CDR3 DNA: TGTGCCAGTAGGGGGGTGGCTAGCGGGAGAACCGGGGAGCTGTTTTTT. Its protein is CASRGVASGRTGELFF.